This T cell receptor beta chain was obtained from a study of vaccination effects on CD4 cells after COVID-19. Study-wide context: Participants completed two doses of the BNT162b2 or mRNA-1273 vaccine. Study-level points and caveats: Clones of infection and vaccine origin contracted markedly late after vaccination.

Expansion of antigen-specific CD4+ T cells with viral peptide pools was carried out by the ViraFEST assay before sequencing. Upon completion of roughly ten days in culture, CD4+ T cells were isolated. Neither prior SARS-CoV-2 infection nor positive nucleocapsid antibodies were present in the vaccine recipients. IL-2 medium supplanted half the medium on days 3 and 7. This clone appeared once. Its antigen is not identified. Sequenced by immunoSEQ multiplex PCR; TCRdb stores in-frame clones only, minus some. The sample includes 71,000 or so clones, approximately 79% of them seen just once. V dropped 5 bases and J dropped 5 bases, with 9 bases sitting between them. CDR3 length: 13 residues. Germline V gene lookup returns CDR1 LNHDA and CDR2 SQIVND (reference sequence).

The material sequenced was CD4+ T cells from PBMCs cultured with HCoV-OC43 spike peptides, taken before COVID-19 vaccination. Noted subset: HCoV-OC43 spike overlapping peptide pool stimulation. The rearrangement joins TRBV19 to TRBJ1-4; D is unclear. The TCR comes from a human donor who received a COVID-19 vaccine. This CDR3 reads CASSSSLNEKLFF. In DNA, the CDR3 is TGTGCCAGTAGTTCCTCCTTGAATGAAAAACTGTTTTTT.